Only a few counts were recorded for the clone carrying this T cell receptor (beta chain). Its specificity is not known. This specimen comes from a study of graft-versus-host responses after intestinal transplantation. Looking at the study overall: Every one of the recipients received anti-thymocyte globulin induction and afterwards took tacrolimus and steroids for roughly three years. General study findings and limits: Among recipient marrow samples, GvH clones were found; some appeared first in ileum or blood.

Clones were sequenced by immunoSEQ multiplex PCR, and TCRdb holds only the in-frame ones, with some missing. Here the sample spans tens of thousands of clones, roughly nine tenths being singletons. The J segment lost 4 bases and the V segment lost 6 bases, leaving 11 bases of the junction unmatched. Germline V gene data show CDR1 as WSHSY and CDR2 as SAAADI. CDR3 size: 15 residues. The chain recombines TRBV10-2 with TRBJ1-1, with TRBD1 matching 7 bases. The sample was unstimulated CD4+ T cells sorted from spleen or lymph node cells, taken before intestinal transplant. The receptor's source is a human donor who received an intestinal transplant. Here the CDR3 reads CASSPGQPEITEAFF. Here the CDR3 DNA reads TGCGCCAGCAGCCCGGGACAGCCTGAAATCACTGAAGCTTTCTTT.